This T cell receptor (beta chain) originates from a study of PD-L1 blockade in urothelial cancer. Across the study: Blood analysis took place 3 weeks (second dose) and 6 weeks after treatment start. Peripheral blood specimens exhibited a median yield of about 140,000 T cells.

Time point given: peripheral blood 6 weeks after treatment start. Patients were living with locally advanced or metastatic urothelial carcinoma. Germline V gene lookup returns CDR1 SGHAT and CDR2 FQNNGV. The CDR3 has 13 amino acids. Trimming cost V 4 bases and J 5 bases; bases outside gene matches: 1. Every PCR got spiked synthetic TCR analog templates. The table came from immunoSEQ multiplex PCR; TCRdb's copy has only in-frame clones and leaves some out. The table lists roughly 100,000 clones, around 78% of them singletons. The input for sequencing was PBMCs, taken around atezolizumab (anti-PD-L1) treatment. J is TRBJ2-1 and V is TRBV11-2; 8 bases match TRBD1. The receptor's source is a man between 65 and 79 years old with urothelial cancer. This CDR3 reads CASSSDRDNEQFF. CDR3 DNA: TGTGCCAGCAGCTCGGACAGGGACAATGAGCAGTTCTTC.